The entry below describes one T cell receptor (beta chain). Its antigen is not known. At sampling all donors were nominally healthy, likely with unrecorded immune exposures. Per the germline V gene, CDR1 is SGDLS and CDR2 is YYNGEE. V was clipped by 4 bases and J by 6 bases, with 10 bases between them. This CDR3 has 13 residues. The data were obtained in a study of cytomegalovirus exposure and HLA in healthy donors. 13 Jbeta primers and 60 Vbeta primers were used for the PCR. Libraries were prepared by immunoSEQ multiplex PCR; TCRdb keeps only in-frame clonotypes and omits some of them. The table has 100,000 or so clones, under 85% seen once. Regarding the study as a whole: The study carried out a later analysis of TCR beta sequences. It associated some 17,000 of them with specific HLA alleles at a false discovery rate of 0.05.

This TCR derives from a man aged 30 to 39 in good health and CMV-seronegative. Specimen: PBMCs. This chain links TRBV9 with TRBJ2-2, with a possible D match to TRBD2 (6 bases). DNA of the CDR3: TGTGCCAGCAGCCCCTCGGGGGCCGGGGAGCTGTTTTTT. It yields the protein CASSPSGAGELFF.